This T cell receptor (beta chain) was captured in a study of OX40 agonist ivuxolimab in advanced cancers. Study results and caveats: By week 6 at 0.1 to 3.0 mg/kg, blood CD4+ and CD8+ T cells had expanded clonally.

V dropped 4 bases and J dropped 6 bases, with 18 bases sitting between them. There are 15 residues in the CDR3. Germline loops: CDR1 KGHSY, CDR2 FQNENV. Generated by immunoSEQ multiplex PCR, the TCRdb table keeps only in-frame clones and is missing some. The sample has 6,500 to 7,000 clones, more than 75% seen once. About this clone itself: The target antigen is unknown.

Here the sequenced sample was CD4+ or CD8+ T cells sorted from blood, taken in a trial of the OX40 agonist ivuxolimab. The chain joins TRBV16 to TRBJ1-1; a possible D gene is TRBD1 (6 bases). The receptor's source is an adult with an advanced solid tumor such as melanoma, head and neck, liver or kidney cancer. CDR3 residues: CASSPSGGGAAEAFF. As DNA, the CDR3 is TGTGCCAGCAGCCCTTCCGGGGGGGGCGCGGCTGAAGCTTTCTTT.